The entry below describes one T cell receptor (beta chain). What it recognizes is unknown. CDR1 and CDR2 from the germline V gene are MNHEY and SVGEGT. V dropped 2 bases and J dropped 3 bases, with 17 bases sitting between them. The CDR3 consists of 16 residues. TCR alpha and beta CDR3 regions were amplified from RNA using iRepertoire nested multiplex PCR. Tissue mRNA or PBMC total RNA, about 95-450 ng, went into one-step reverse transcription and amplification. Via MiXCR, TCRdb re-called the multiplex PCR reads, giving one row per CDR3 protein. The sample shows over 130,000 distinct CDR3 sequences, about 39% of them seen only once. This record belongs to a study of glioma-infiltrating T cells. General study findings and limits: Only very few CDR3 sequences appeared in both tissue and blood. Tissue-blood divergence was below expectation in non-neoplastic patients, above in gliomas.

This chain joins TRBV6-2 or TRBV6-3 and TRBJ2-7; D ambiguous. This sequence originates from a human donor with low-grade glioma or glioblastoma, undergoing nonglioma brain surgery, or in good health (not recorded which). The specimen sequenced was glioma tissue, nonneoplastic brain tissue, or PBMCs (not recorded which). CDR3 DNA: TGTGCCAGCAGTTACGCCCCCAGGACCAGATTCTACGAGCAGTACTTC. The encoded protein is CASSYAPRTRFYEQYF.